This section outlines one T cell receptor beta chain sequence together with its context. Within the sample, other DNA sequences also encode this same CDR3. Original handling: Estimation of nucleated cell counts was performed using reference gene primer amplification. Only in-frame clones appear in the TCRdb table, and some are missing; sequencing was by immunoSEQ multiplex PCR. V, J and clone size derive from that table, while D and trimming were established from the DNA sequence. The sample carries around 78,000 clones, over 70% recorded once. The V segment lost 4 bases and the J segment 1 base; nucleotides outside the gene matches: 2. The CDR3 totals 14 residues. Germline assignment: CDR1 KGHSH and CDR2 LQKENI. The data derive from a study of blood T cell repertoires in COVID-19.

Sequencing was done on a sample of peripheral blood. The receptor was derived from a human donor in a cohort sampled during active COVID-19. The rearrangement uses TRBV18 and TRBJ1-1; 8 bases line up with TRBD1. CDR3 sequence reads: CASSLGTGNTEAFF. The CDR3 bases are TGTGCCAGCTCACTAGGGACAGGGAACACTGAAGCTTTCTTT.